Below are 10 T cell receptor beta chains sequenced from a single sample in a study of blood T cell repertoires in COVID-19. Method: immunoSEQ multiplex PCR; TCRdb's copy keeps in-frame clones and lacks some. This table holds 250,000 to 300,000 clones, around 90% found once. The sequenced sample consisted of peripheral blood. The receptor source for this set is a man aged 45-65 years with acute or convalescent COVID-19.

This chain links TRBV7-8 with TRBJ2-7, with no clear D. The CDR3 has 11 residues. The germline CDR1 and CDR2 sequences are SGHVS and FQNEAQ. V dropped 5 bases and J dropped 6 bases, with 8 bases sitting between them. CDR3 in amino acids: CASSRFLEQYF. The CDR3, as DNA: TGTGCCAGCAGCCGTTTTCTCGAGCAGTACTTC.

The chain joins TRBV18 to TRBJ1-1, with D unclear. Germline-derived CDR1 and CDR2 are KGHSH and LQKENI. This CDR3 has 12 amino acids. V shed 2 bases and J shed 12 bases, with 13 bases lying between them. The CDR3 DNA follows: TGTGCCAGCTCACCAAGTGGTGAAGACACTTTCTTT. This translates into CASSPSGEDTFF.

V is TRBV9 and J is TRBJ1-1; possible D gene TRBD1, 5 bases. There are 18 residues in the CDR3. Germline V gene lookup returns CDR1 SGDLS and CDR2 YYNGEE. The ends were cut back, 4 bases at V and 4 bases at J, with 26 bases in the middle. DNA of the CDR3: TGTGCCAGCAGCCCCAAGCTTGGGGCAGGGCCGAAGAGCACTGAAGCTTTCTTT. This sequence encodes CASSPKLGAGPKSTEAFF. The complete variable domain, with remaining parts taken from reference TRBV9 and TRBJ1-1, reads DSGVTQTPKHLITATGQRVTLRCSPRSGDLSVYWYQQSLDQGLQFLIQYYNGEERAKGNILERFSAQQFPDLHSELNLSSLELGDSALYFCASSPKLGAGPKSTEAFFGQGTRLTVV.

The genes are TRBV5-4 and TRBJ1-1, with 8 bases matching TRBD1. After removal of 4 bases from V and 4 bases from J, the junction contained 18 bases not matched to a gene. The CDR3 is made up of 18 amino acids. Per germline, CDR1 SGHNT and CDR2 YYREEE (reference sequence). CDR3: CASSRGAGGKSGGTEAFF. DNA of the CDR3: TGTGCCAGCAGCCGAGGCGCAGGGGGCAAGTCGGGTGGCACTGAAGCTTTCTTT. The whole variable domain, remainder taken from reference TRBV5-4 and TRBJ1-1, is ETGVTQSPTHLIKTRGQQVTLRCSSQSGHNTVSWYQQALGQGPQFIFQYYREEENGRGNFPPRFSGLQFPNYSSELNVNALELDDSALYLCASSRGAGGKSGGTEAFFGQGTRLTVV.

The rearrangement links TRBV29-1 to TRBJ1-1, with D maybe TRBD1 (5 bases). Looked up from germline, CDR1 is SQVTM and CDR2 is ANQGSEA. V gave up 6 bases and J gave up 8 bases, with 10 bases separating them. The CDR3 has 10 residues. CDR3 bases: TGCAGCGTCACAGGTCTGGAAGCTTTCTTT. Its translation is CSVTGLEAFF.

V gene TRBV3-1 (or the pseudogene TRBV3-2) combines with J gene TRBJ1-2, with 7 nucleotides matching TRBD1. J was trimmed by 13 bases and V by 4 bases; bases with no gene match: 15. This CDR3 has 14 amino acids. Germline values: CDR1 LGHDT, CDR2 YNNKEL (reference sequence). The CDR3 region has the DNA TGTGCCAGCAGCCTACGGGACAGAGGCCAAGGGGGCACCTTC. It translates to CASSLRDRGQGGTF.

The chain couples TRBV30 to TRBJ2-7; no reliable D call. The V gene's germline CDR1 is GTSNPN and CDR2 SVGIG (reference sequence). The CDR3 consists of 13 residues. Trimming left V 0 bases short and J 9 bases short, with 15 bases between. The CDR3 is CAWSVQGFRGQYF. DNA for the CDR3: TGTGCCTGGAGTGTACAAGGATTCCGAGGGCAGTACTTC.

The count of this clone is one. The CDR3 loop reads CASSPQGAGYEQYF. The DNA for the CDR3 is TGTGCCAGCAGCCCCCAGGGGGCGGGGTACGAGCAGTACTTC. J is TRBJ2-7 and V is TRBV7-9, with 8 bases aligning to TRBD1. V shed 5 bases and J 4 bases; nucleotides not matched to a gene: 7. CDR3 length equals 14 residues. Germline V gives CDR1 SEHNR, CDR2 FQNEAQ (reference sequence). Together with reference TRBV7-9 and TRBJ2-7, the CDR3 gives the full variable domain: DTGVSQNPRHKITKRGQNVTFRCDPISEHNRLYWYRQTLGQGPEFLTYFQNEAQLEKSRLLSDRFSAERPKGSFSTLEIQRTEQGDSAMYLCASSPQGAGYEQYFGPGTRLTVT.

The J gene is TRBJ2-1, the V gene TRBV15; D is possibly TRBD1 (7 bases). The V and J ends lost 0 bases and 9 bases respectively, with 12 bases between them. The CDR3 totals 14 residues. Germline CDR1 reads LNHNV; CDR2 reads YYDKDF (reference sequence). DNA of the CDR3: TGTGCCACCAGCAGAGATGGAGGGGGCGGTGAGCAGTTCTTC. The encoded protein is CATSRDGGGGEQFF.

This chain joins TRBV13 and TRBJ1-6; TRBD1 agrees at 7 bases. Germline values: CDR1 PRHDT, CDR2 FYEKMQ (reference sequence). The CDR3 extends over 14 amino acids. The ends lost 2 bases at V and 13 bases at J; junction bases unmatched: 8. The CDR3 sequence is CASSLTGVGSPLHF. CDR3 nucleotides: TGTGCCAGCAGCTTAACAGGGGTGGGGTCCCCCCTCCACTTT.